This T cell receptor beta chain was obtained from a study of HIV-infected patients and healthy controls. Regarding the study as a whole: HIV+ repertoires were severely depleted of MAIT alpha-chain CDR3s, unlike healthy controls.

Points on this clonotype: The antigen is not known.

Losses at the gene ends were 6 bases for V and 2 bases for J; bases not matched to a gene: 7. CDR3 length equals 15 residues. No cell fractionation was done, so the repertoire covers all unsorted peripheral blood T cells. Reverse transcription used about 500 ng RNA and constant-region primers for alpha and beta. Each of the alpha and beta chains got its own library through chain-specific third strand synthesis with indices. TCRdb called the 5' RACE reads again in MiXCR, with one record for every CDR3 protein. The profile shows approximately 25,000 distinct CDR3 sequences, approximately 9% of them singletons.

This TCR came from an adult in good health. The material sequenced was blood. The V gene is TRBV12-3 or TRBV12-4, the J gene TRBJ1-2; 9 nucleotides agree with TRBD1. The CDR3 DNA reads TGTGCCAGCAGAGCCGGGACAGGGTGGAACTATGGCTACACCTTC. As protein: CASRAGTGWNYGYTF.